This passage covers 2 T cell receptor beta chains from one sample sequenced in a study of T cell responses to AZD1222 COVID-19 vaccine. Profiled with immunoSEQ multiplex PCR; TCRdb holds only in-frame clones, not every one. The table has about 120,000 clones, about nine tenths seen once. Sample: peripheral blood, taken 28 days after the second AZD1222 dose. These receptors were obtained from an adult who received the AZD1222 COVID-19 vaccine.

This chain joins TRBV7-9 and TRBJ2-1, with D tentatively TRBD2 (7 bases). The CDR3 sequence is 16 residues long. Between the trimmed V and J ends, which lost 1 base and 1 base, there was a span of 11 bases. Germline V CDR1 and CDR2: SEHNR, FQNEAQ (reference sequence). CDR3 nucleotide sequence: TGTGCCAGCAGCTTAGTTGCGGGGGCGTCCTACAATGAGCAGTTCTTC. Translated, it gives CASSLVAGASYNEQFF.

The V gene is TRBV7-8, the J gene TRBJ2-1; 8 positions agree with TRBD2. The CDR3 has 15 amino acids. The V segment lost 8 bases and the J segment 0 bases; nucleotides outside the gene matches: 6. CDR1 is SGHVS and CDR2 is FQNEAQ in the germline V gene. The CDR3, as DNA: TGTGCCAGCGGGGGGCTAGCGGGCTCCTACAATGAGCAGTTCTTC. Protein product: CASGGLAGSYNEQFF.